Below, 11 T cell receptor beta chains from the same sample are listed, as sequenced in a study of PD-L1 blockade in urothelial cancer. Sequenced by immunoSEQ multiplex PCR; TCRdb stores in-frame clones only, minus some. The sample carries tens of thousands of clones, 84% recorded once. Time point described: pretreatment peripheral blood. This specimen consisted of PBMCs, obtained around atezolizumab (anti-PD-L1) treatment. Every receptor here comes from a woman in her seventies with urothelial cancer.

The chain's CDR3 is CAISESGLAGGTQYF. CDR3 DNA sequence: TGTGCCATCAGTGAGTCGGGACTAGCGGGAGGTACGCAGTATTTT. V and J are TRBV10-3 and TRBJ2-3; 15 nucleotides match TRBD2. The CDR3 sequence is 15 residues long. The V gene end was trimmed by 0 bases and the J gene end by 8 bases; junction bases not matched to a gene: 0. The germline CDR1 and CDR2 sequences are ENHRY and SYGVKD.

The chain is built from TRBV9 and TRBJ2-2; TRBD2 is a possible D gene (6 bases). Trimming pared 0 bases from V and 4 bases from J, leaving 13 bases between. The CDR3 spans 16 residues. CDR1 is SGDLS, CDR2 YYNGEE, per germline. CDR3 sequence (DNA): TGTGCCAGCAGCGTAGGCGGAGGGATTAGCACCGGGGAGCTGTTTTTT. Amino acids: CASSVGGGISTGELFF.

This rearrangement joins TRBV6-5 to TRBJ2-7; 8 bases map to TRBD2. CDR1 is MNHEY and CDR2 is SVGAGI in the germline V gene. V lost 6 bases to trimming and J lost 2 bases; unmatched junction nucleotides: 6. The CDR3 totals 14 residues. The CDR3, as DNA: TGTGCCAGCAGCGGGGTAGCGGGGACCTACGAGCAGTACTTC. The encoded protein is CASSGVAGTYEQYF.

The chain has TRBV6-1 and TRBJ2-1, with TRBD2 matching over 11 bases. Unmatched junction bases numbered 14, after V lost 4 bases and J lost 0 bases. The CDR3 totals 20 residues. CDR1 is MNHNS and CDR2 is SASEGT in the germline V gene. CDR3 DNA: TGTGCCAGCAGTGTTCCCGGGACTAGCGGACATTATCGCTCCTACAATGAGCAGTTCTTC. Residues: CASSVPGTSGHYRSYNEQFF.

The chain is built from TRBV9 and TRBJ1-6; 9 bases are shared with TRBD1. Germline CDR1 and CDR2: SGDLS and YYNGEE. The CDR3 sequence is 18 residues long. V shed 0 bases and J 7 bases; nucleotides not matched to a gene: 11. The CDR3 nucleotides read TGTGCCAGCAGCGTAGAGATGGGGGACAGGGCCGTCAATTCACCCCTCCACTTT. Protein: CASSVEMGDRAVNSPLHF.

This chain connects TRBV18 to TRBJ2-3, with 11 bases identical to TRBD1. V lost 5 bases, J lost 2 bases, and 12 bases stayed unmatched. The CDR3 runs 18 residues. CDR1 and CDR2 from the germline V gene are KGHSH and LQKENI. For the CDR3, the DNA is TGTGCCAGCTCAGGAATCGGGACAGGGGGACTAAACACAGATACGCAGTATTTT. Its protein is CASSGIGTGGLNTDTQYF.

The chain has TRBV19 and TRBJ2-7; 10 bases agree with TRBD2. The CDR3 is 15 amino acids. Germline values: CDR1 LNHDA, CDR2 SQIVND (reference sequence). J lost 6 bases, V lost 4 bases, and 9 bases had no gene match. The CDR3 DNA follows: TGTGCCAGTAGTACCTCAGCGGGAGGGCCTGCCGAGCAGTACTTC. Translating it yields CASSTSAGGPAEQYF.

The chain carries TRBV29-1 and TRBJ2-4, with TRBD1 identical over 9 bases. Germline V gene sequence: CDR1 SQVTM, CDR2 ANQGSEA. V was pared by 7 bases and J by 4 bases, with 2 bases of the junction left unmatched. The CDR3 extends over 12 amino acids. In DNA, the CDR3 is TGCAGCGGTGGACAGGGGAAAAACATTCAGTACTTC. Protein product: CSGGQGKNIQYF.

V gene TRBV9 combines with J gene TRBJ2-3; the D gene is possibly TRBD1 (5 bases). V was trimmed by 1 base and J by 0 bases, leaving 12 bases between them. Germline V lookup: CDR1 SGDLS, CDR2 YYNGEE. CDR3 length equals 16 residues. The CDR3 sequence is CASSVRGSESTDTQYF. The CDR3, as DNA: TGTGCCAGCAGCGTAAGGGGCAGCGAAAGCACAGATACGCAGTATTTT.

This chain joins TRBV7-9 and TRBJ2-1; TRBD2 matches 9 bases. Germline trimming cut 5 bases from V and 3 bases from J; bases unmatched to any gene: 11. CDR1 is SEHNR, CDR2 FQNEAQ, per germline (reference sequence). This CDR3 comprises 17 residues. CDR3 DNA sequence: TGTGCCAGCAGCCCTCCGGGGTGGCGGGGGGGCTACAATGAGCAGTTCTTC. Translation gives CASSPPGWRGGYNEQFF.

This sequence joins TRBV5-4 and TRBJ1-4, with TRBD1 matching 8 bases. Germline CDR1 SGHNT, CDR2 YYREEE (reference sequence). The CDR3 loop spans 16 amino acids. V lost 1 base, J lost 3 bases, and 5 bases stayed unmatched. The CDR3 region has the DNA TGTGCCAGCAGCTTGCAGGGGGCCGGGGCTAATGAAAAACTGTTTTTT. Translated, it gives CASSLQGAGANEKLFF.